The 26 T cell receptor beta chains reported below all come from one sample, sequenced in a study of Tregs in tolerant kidney transplant recipients. The assay was immunoSEQ multiplex PCR, and TCRdb's table has in-frame clones only and misses some. Altogether about 240,000 clones are present, 65% to 85% being singletons, with the ten largest covering over 0.5%. The specimen was CD4+ T cells from blood. These receptors all come from a human donor in good health.

The chain is built from TRBV4-1 and TRBJ1-2; 11 bases match TRBD1. Germline lookup yields CDR1 MGHRA and CDR2 YSYEKL. Germline trimming cut 2 bases from V and 0 bases from J; bases unmatched to any gene: 5. The CDR3 spans 17 residues. The CDR3 here is CASSQRGTGGTNYGYTF. The CDR3 DNA sequence: TGCGCCAGCAGCCAACGGGGGACAGGGGGAACTAACTATGGCTACACCTTC.

V gene TRBV6-5 combines with J gene TRBJ1-5; 9 bases align to TRBD1. The germline gives CDR1 MNHEY, CDR2 SVGAGI. Trimming took 6 bases from V and 7 from J; bases not matched to a gene: 7. The CDR3 totals 14 residues. CDR3 sequence reads: CASRDRGFRQPQHF. CDR3 sequence (DNA): TGTGCCAGCAGGGACAGGGGATTCCGGCAGCCCCAGCATTTT.

The chain carries TRBV11-1 and TRBJ1-1, with no clear D. Trimming took off 2 bases at V and 0 bases at J, with 7 bases between the two ends. The CDR3 has 14 residues. Germline V lookup: CDR1 SGHAT, CDR2 FQDESV (reference sequence). The DNA of the CDR3 is TGTGCCAGCAGCTTAAGCAGTCTGAACACTGAAGCTTTCTTT. Protein product: CASSLSSLNTEAFF. The full variable domain, its missing parts supplied by reference TRBV11-1 and TRBJ1-1, is EAEVAQSPRYKITEKSQAVAFWCDPISGHATLYWYRQILGQGPELLVQFQDESVVDDSQLPKDRFSAERLKGVDSTLKIQPAELGDSAMYLCASSLSSLNTEAFFGQGTRLTVV.

CDR3 DNA sequence: TGCGCCAGCAGCTTGATAGCGGGGTCAGATACGCAGTATTTT. Protein sequence: CASSLIAGSDTQYF. The rearrangement joins TRBV5-1 to TRBJ2-3, with 8 bases lining up with TRBD2. Losses at the gene ends were 1 base for V and 4 bases for J; bases not matched to a gene: 2. The germline V gene has CDR1 SGHRS and CDR2 YFSETQ. The CDR3 runs 14 residues. The full variable domain, its missing parts supplied by reference TRBV5-1 and TRBJ2-3, is KAGVTQTPRYLIKTRGQQVTLSCSPISGHRSVSWYQQTPGQGLQFLFEYFSETQRNKGNFPGRFSGRQFSNSRSEMNVSTLELGDSALYLCASSLIAGSDTQYFGPGTRLTVL.

Remarks on this clone: The junction does not match germline at one end; this may be a read error. CDR3 coding DNA: TGCGCCAGCAGAACAGCGGGAGGCTCATATGAGCAGGTCTTC. Its translation is CASRTAGGSYEQVF. This chain connects TRBV4-1 to TRBJ2-1, with TRBD2 identical over 9 bases. The CDR3 loop spans 14 amino acids. Germline lookup yields CDR1 MGHRA and CDR2 YSYEKL.

This chain connects TRBV6-5 to TRBJ2-7; TRBD1 matches at 11 bases. Losses at the gene ends were 5 bases for V and 0 bases for J; bases not matched to a gene: 3. This CDR3 is built from 15 residues. Germline assignment: CDR1 MNHEY and CDR2 SVGAGI. This CDR3 is CASSPDRGPSYEQYF. CDR3 bases: TGTGCCAGCAGTCCGGACAGGGGGCCCTCCTACGAGCAGTACTTC.

The gene calls are TRBV7-9 and TRBJ2-2; no clear D. V was shortened by 2 bases and J by 5 bases, with 21 bases between the two germline ends. The CDR3 has 18 residues. Germline V gives CDR1 SEHNR, CDR2 FQNEAQ (reference sequence). DNA for the CDR3: TGTGCCAGCAGCTTATCCTCAAAGGGAATCGGGCTAACCGGGGAGCTGTTTTTT. Protein product: CASSLSSKGIGLTGELFF.

The chain couples TRBV7-6 to TRBJ2-7, with D perhaps matching TRBD1 (6 bases). CDR1 and CDR2 (germline): SGHVS, FNYEAQ. CDR3 length: 16 amino acids. Trimming shortened V by 1 base and J by 1 base, and 14 bases separated the two germline ends. As DNA, the CDR3 is TGTGCCAGCAGCTTAGTGGTGCCAGGGGCGTCCTACGAGCAGTACTTC. Its translation: CASSLVVPGASYEQYF.

For the CDR3, the DNA is TGTGCCAGCAGACTAAAACGCCTAGCCACAGATACGCAGTATTTT. It specifies CASRLKRLATDTQYF. The V gene is TRBV11-2, the J gene TRBJ2-3; tentatively, D is TRBD2 (5 bases). The V end was cut by 6 bases, the J end by 2 bases, with 15 bases between. The CDR3 spans 15 residues. CDR1 SGHAT and CDR2 FQNNGV come from the germline V gene.

This clone has just one count. This chain joins TRBV19 and TRBJ1-5; 7 positions agree with TRBD1. CDR1 is LNHDA, CDR2 SQIVND, per germline (reference sequence). V lost 2 bases, J lost 5 bases, and 6 bases stayed unmatched. The CDR3 contains 15 residues. The chain's CDR3 is CASSIKDRAHQPQHF. Here the CDR3 DNA reads TGTGCCAGTAGTATAAAAGACAGGGCCCATCAGCCCCAGCATTTT.

This clone was counted once. The rearrangement links TRBV7-8 to TRBJ2-3, with 9 nucleotides matching TRBD2. V dropped 1 base and J dropped 6; count of bases not matched to a gene: 8. Germline CDR1 is SGHVS and CDR2 is FQNEAQ. The CDR3 runs 16 residues. The CDR3 DNA reads as TGTGCCAGCAGCTTAGGACTAGCGGCCCGCGGGGATACGCAGTATTTT. Translating it yields CASSLGLAARGDTQYF.

The rearrangement links TRBV6-6 to TRBJ2-5; D not certain. The DNA end favors TRBJ2-7, so the J call may be wrong. The CDR3 loop spans 11 amino acids. The germline CDR1 and CDR2 sequences are MNHNY and SVGAGI (reference sequence). In nucleotides, the CDR3 is TGTGCCAGCAGTGACACTGGCGAGCAGTACTTC. Protein: CASSDTGEQYF.

The rearrangement joins TRBV4-1 to TRBJ1-2; tentative D call: TRBD1 (6 bases). CDR1 MGHRA and CDR2 YSYEKL come from the germline V gene. The CDR3 sequence is 15 residues long. Trimming took off 2 bases at V and 8 bases at J, with 18 bases between the two ends. Here the CDR3 DNA reads TGCGCCAGCAGCCAACCGATACAGGGTAATAGGGGCTACACCTTC. Its protein is CASSQPIQGNRGYTF.

The chain employs TRBV18 and TRBJ2-1; D is unclear. V was trimmed by 4 bases and J by 0 bases, leaving 7 bases between them. The V gene's germline CDR1 is KGHSH and CDR2 LQKENI. This CDR3 region has 14 residues. The CDR3 spells CASSQSGSYNEQFF. Here the CDR3 DNA reads TGTGCCAGCTCACAAAGTGGCTCCTACAATGAGCAGTTCTTC.

This clone occurred a few times. The chain has TRBV27 and TRBJ1-1; D might be TRBD1 (5 bases). This CDR3 is 15 amino acids long. Germline V gene sequence: CDR1 MNHEY, CDR2 SMNVEV (reference sequence). V gave up 0 bases and J gave up 0 bases, with 8 bases separating them. The CDR3 bases are TGTGCCAGCAGTTTATCGGGGCCGATGAACACTGAAGCTTTCTTT. Amino acids: CASSLSGPMNTEAFF.

V gene TRBV30 combines with J gene TRBJ2-2; the D gene is possibly TRBD2 (5 bases). CDR1 is GTSNPN and CDR2 is SVGIG in the germline V gene (reference sequence). Trimming stripped 3 bases from V and 4 bases from J, with 9 bases between. The CDR3 sequence is 13 residues long. The CDR3, as DNA: TGTGCCTGGAGGCCGGGAACCACCGGGGAGCTGTTTTTT. It is translated as CAWRPGTTGELFF.

The chain links TRBV18 to TRBJ1-2; tentatively, D is TRBD1 (6 bases). Looked up from germline, CDR1 is KGHSH and CDR2 is LQKENI. The CDR3 has 16 amino acids. Trimming removed 1 base at V and 4 bases at J, with 16 bases between. Here the CDR3 DNA reads TGTGCCAGCTCACCACGTGAGGACAGTTACGTCTATGGCTACACCTTC. Its translation: CASSPREDSYVYGYTF.

This clone was seen once. The rearrangement links TRBV2 to TRBJ2-2, with D unresolved. V was trimmed by 8 bases and J by 2 bases, leaving 12 bases between them. This CDR3 region has 14 residues. CDR1 and CDR2 from the germline V gene are SNHLY and FYNNEI. The CDR3 DNA reads as TGTGCCAGCCAAGAGACATATAACACCGGGGAGCTGTTTTTT. This codes for CASQETYNTGELFF.

The chain combines TRBV7-9 with TRBJ1-1; D call uncertain. The CDR3 has 15 amino acids. The germline V gene has CDR1 SEHNR and CDR2 FQNEAQ (reference sequence). The V end was cut by 7 bases, the J end by 4 bases, with 19 bases between. CDR3 protein: CASTLTGQISTEAFF. The CDR3 nucleotides are TGTGCCAGCACCCTAACGGGCCAGATCAGCACTGAAGCTTTCTTT.

The chain couples TRBV6-5 to TRBJ1-5; the D gene is possibly TRBD1 (5 bases). The germline V and J ends were trimmed by 6 bases and 8 bases, with 20 bases remaining between them. The V gene's germline CDR1 is MNHEY and CDR2 SVGAGI. The CDR3 spans 15 residues. CDR3 nucleotides: TGTGCCAGCAGCCCCTGGCGGGGGGGACGTGAGCCCCAGCATTTT. Amino acid sequence: CASSPWRGGREPQHF.

Regarding this clone: An end of the junction differs from the germline gene, which may be a read error. The CDR3 nucleotides read TGTGCCAGCAGCGACTCTTATGAGGGTTCTGGGGCCAACGTCCTGACTTTC. It codes for CASSDSYEGSGANVLTF. V gene TRBV6-4 combines with J gene TRBJ2-6, with D possibly being TRBD2 (5 bases). There are 17 residues in the CDR3. Germline CDR1 and CDR2: MRHNA and SNTAGT.

The chain has TRBV2 and TRBJ1-2; D perhaps matches TRBD1 (5 bases). CDR1 is SNHLY and CDR2 is FYNNEI in the germline V gene. V shed 5 bases and J shed 5 bases, with 9 bases lying between them. The CDR3 is 12 residues long. The CDR3, as DNA: TGTGCCAGCAGTTCAGACAGTTATGGCTACACCTTC. Protein: CASSSDSYGYTF.

This clone was seen only once. V is TRBV19 and J is TRBJ2-1; 12 bases agree with TRBD2. Unmatched junction bases numbered 18, after V lost 3 bases and J lost 9 bases. This CDR3 has 19 amino acids. Per germline, CDR1 LNHDA and CDR2 SQIVND (reference sequence). The CDR3 sequence is CASSIRIRMGTSGYSEQFF. CDR3 coding DNA: TGTGCCAGTAGTATTAGGATTAGAATGGGGACTAGCGGGTATTCTGAGCAGTTCTTC.

This clone came up a few times. The chain is built from TRBV6-4 and TRBJ1-1, with D tentatively TRBD1 (6 bases). The CDR3 consists of 13 residues. V was pared by 6 bases and J by 6 bases, with 14 bases between. Germline V gene data show CDR1 as MRHNA and CDR2 as SNTAGT. The chain's CDR3 is CASSASGVAEAFF. The CDR3 DNA is TGTGCCAGCAGCGCCTCAGGGGTAGCTGAAGCTTTCTTT.

The chain uses TRBV7-6 and TRBJ2-3; 10 bases align to TRBD1. The CDR3 loop spans 17 amino acids. V lost 2 bases, J lost 1 base, and 6 bases stayed unmatched. Germline CDR1 and CDR2: SGHVS and FNYEAQ. DNA of the CDR3: TGTGCCAGCAGCTTAATAGGAGGGACAGGGGGCACAGATACGCAGTATTTT. This codes for CASSLIGGTGGTDTQYF.

The chain combines TRBV5-4 with TRBJ2-7; 8 bases line up with TRBD1. The CDR3 contains 14 residues. Germline trimming cut 1 base from V and 2 bases from J; bases unmatched to any gene: 2. The germline V gene encodes CDR1 SGHNT and CDR2 YYREEE (reference sequence). CDR3 nucleotide sequence: TGTGCCAGCAGCTTGTCGACAGGGGCCTACGAGCAGTACTTC. Protein: CASSLSTGAYEQYF.